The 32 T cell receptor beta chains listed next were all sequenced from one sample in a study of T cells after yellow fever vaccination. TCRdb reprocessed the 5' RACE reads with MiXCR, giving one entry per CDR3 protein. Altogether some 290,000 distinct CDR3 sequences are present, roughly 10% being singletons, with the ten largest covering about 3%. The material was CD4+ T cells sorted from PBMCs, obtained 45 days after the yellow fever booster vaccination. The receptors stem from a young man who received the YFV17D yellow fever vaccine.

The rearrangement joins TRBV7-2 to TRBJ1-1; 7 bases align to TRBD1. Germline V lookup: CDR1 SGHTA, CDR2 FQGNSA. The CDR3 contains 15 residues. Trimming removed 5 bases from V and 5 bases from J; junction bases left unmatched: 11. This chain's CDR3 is CASSHYNRGGTEAFF. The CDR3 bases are TGTGCCAGCAGCCATTATAACAGGGGAGGTACTGAAGCTTTCTTT.

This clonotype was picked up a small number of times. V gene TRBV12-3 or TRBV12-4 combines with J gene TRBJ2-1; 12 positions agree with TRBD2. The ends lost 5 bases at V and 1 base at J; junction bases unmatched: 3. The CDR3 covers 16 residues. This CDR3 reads CASSRTSGASYNEQFF. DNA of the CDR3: TGTGCCAGCAGTCGGACTAGCGGGGCTTCCTACAATGAGCAGTTCTTC.

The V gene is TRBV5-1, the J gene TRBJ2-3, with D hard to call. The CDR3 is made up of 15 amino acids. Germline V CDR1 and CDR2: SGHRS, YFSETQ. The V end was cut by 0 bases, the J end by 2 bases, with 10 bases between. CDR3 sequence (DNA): TGCGCCAGCAGCTTGGACGGCAACCCCACAGATACGCAGTATTTT. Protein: CASSLDGNPTDTQYF.

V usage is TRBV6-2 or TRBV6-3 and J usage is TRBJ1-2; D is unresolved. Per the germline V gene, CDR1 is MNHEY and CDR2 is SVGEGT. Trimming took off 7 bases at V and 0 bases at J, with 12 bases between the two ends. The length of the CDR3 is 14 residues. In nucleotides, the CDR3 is TGTGCCAGCACCTACGAGGCTCCTAACTATGGCTACACCTTC. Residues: CASTYEAPNYGYTF.

In DNA form, the CDR3 reads TGCGCCAGCAGCAATCGGGGCGGGGACACAGATACGCAGTATTTT. Translated: CASSNRGGDTDTQYF. This chain connects TRBV5-1 to TRBJ2-3, with a weak D call TRBD2 (6 bases). This CDR3 is built from 15 residues. Germline V gives CDR1 SGHRS, CDR2 YFSETQ. Trimming left V 4 bases short and J 2 bases short, with 14 bases between.

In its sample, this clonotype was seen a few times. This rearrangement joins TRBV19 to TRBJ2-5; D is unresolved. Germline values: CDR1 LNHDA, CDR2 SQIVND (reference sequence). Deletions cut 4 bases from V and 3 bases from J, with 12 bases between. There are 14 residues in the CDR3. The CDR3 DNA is TGTGCCAGTAGTACCGCCGGGTTTAAAGAGACCCAGTACTTC. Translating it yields CASSTAGFKETQYF.

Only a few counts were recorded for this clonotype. CDR3 sequence reads: CASRVGQVYGYTF. In nucleotides, the CDR3 is TGTGCCAGCAGAGTCGGACAGGTCTATGGCTACACCTTC. The chain combines TRBV6-2 or TRBV6-3 with TRBJ1-2; 7 nucleotides agree with TRBD1. This CDR3 comprises 13 residues. CDR1 is MNHEY, CDR2 SVGEGT, per germline. J lost 4 bases, V lost 6 bases, and 5 bases had no gene match.

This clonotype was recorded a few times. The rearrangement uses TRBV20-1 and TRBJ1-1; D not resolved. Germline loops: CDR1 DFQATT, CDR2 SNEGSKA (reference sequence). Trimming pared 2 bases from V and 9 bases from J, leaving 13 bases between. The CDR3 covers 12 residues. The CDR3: CSARFLEYKAFF. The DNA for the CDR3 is TGCAGTGCTAGATTTCTAGAGTATAAAGCTTTCTTT.

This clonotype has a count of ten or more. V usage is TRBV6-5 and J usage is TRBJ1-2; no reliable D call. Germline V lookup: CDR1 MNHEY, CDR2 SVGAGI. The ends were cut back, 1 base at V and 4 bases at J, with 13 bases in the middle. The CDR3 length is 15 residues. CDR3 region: CASSYFGVDGYGYTF. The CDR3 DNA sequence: TGTGCCAGCAGTTACTTCGGGGTAGACGGCTATGGCTACACCTTC.

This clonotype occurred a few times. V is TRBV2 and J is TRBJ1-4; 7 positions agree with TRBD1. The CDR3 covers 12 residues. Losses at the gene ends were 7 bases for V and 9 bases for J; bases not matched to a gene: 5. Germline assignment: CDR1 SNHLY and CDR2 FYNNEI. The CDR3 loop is CASTLTGKKLFF. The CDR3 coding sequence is TGTGCCAGCACCTTGACAGGGAAAAAACTGTTTTTT.

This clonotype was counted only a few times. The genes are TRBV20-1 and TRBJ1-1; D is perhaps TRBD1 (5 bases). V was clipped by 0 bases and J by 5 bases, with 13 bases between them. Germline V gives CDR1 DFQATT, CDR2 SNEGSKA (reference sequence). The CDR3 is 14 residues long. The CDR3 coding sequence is TGCAGTGCTAGAGATCGGACTTGGGGGACTGAAGCTTTCTTT. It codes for CSARDRTWGTEAFF.

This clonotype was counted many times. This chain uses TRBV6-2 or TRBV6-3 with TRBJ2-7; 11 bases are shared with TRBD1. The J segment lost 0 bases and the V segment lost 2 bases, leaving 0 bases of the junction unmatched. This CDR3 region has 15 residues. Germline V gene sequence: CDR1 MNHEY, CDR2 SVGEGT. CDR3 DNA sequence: TGTGCCAGCAGTTACGGGACAGGGGGCTCCTACGAGCAGTACGTC. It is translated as CASSYGTGGSYEQYV.

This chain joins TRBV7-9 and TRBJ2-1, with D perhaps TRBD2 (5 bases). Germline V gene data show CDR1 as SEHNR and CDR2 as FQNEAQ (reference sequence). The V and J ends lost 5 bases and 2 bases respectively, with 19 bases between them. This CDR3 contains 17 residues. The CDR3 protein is CASSPTSRGATYNEQFF. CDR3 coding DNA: TGTGCCAGCAGCCCCACATCCCGGGGAGCTACCTACAATGAGCAGTTCTTC.

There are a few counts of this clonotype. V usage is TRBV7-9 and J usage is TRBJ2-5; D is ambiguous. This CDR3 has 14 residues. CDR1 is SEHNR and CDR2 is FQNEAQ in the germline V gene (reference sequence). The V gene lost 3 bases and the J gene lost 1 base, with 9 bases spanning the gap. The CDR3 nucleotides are TGTGCCAGCAGCTTCTACGCTAGCCAAGAGACCCAGTACTTC. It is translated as CASSFYASQETQYF.

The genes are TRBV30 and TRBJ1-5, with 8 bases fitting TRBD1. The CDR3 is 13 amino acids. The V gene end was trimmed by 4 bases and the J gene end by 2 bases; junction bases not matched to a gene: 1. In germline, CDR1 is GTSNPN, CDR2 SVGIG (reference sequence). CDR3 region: CAWTTGGNQPQHF. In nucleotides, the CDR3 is TGTGCCTGGACGACAGGGGGCAATCAGCCCCAGCATTTT.

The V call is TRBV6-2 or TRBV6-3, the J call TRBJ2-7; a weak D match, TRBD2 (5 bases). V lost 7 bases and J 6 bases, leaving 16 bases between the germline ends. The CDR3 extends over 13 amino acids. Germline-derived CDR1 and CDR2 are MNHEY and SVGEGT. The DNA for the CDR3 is TGTGCCAGCACACGGGCGGGCGGGCGCGAGCAGTACTTC. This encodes CASTRAGGREQYF.

CDR3 amino acids: CASSPGAGRTTDTQYF. The CDR3 region has the DNA TGTGCCAGCAGCCCGGGGGCGGGGAGGACCACAGATACGCAGTATTTT. The V call is TRBV7-3, the J call TRBJ2-3; the D call may be TRBD1 or TRBD2 (6 bases each). Trimming left V 5 bases short and J 2 bases short, with 17 bases between. CDR1 SGHTA and CDR2 FQGTGA come from the germline V gene. The CDR3 is 16 residues long.

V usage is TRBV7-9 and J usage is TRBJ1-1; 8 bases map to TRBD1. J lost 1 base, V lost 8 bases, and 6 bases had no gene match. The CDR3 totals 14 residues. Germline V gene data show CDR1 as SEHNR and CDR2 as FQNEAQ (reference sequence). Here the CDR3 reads CASDRTGRNTEAFF. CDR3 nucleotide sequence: TGTGCCAGCGATAGGACAGGGAGGAACACTGAAGCTTTCTTT.

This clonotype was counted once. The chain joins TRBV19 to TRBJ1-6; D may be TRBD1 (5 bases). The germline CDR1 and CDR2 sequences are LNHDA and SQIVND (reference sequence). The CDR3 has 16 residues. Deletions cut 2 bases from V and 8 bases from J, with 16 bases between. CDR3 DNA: TGTGCCAGTAGTATACAGGGTTCGAGGGCCGATTCACCCCTCCACTTT. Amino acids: CASSIQGSRADSPLHF.

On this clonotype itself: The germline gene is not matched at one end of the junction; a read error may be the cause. The CDR3 region is CATSGDGDRDPSNYGYTF. The CDR3 nucleotides are TGTGCCACCAGCGGAGATGGGGACAGGGATCCCTCTAACTATGGCTACACCTTC. V and J are TRBV15 and TRBJ1-2; the match to TRBD1 covers 9 bases. CDR3 length: 18 amino acids. Germline CDR1 LNHNV, CDR2 YYDKDF (reference sequence).

The chain's CDR3 is CASSPPGLRTYEQYF. The DNA of the CDR3 is TGTGCCAGCTCACCACCGGGGTTGCGGACCTACGAGCAGTACTTC. This chain joins TRBV18 and TRBJ2-7, with no clear D. The germline V gene has CDR1 KGHSH and CDR2 LQKENI. The V and J ends lost 0 bases and 2 bases respectively, with 11 bases between them. The CDR3 is 15 residues long.

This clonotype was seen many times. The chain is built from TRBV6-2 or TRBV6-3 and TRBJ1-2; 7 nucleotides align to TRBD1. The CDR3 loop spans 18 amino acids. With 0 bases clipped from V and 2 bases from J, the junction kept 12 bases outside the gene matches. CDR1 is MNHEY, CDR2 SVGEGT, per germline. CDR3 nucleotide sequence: TGTGCCAGCAGTTACTCCGCAGGGGACAGTACACCGAACTATGGCTACACCTTC. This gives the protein CASSYSAGDSTPNYGYTF.

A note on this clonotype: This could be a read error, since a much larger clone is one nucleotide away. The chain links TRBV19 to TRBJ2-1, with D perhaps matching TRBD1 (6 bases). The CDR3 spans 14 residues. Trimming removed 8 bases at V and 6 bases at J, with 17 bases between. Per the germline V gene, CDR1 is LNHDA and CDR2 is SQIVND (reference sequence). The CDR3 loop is CASVQARGFNEQFF. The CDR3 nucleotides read TGTGCCAGTGTCCAAGCCAGGGGATTCAATGAGCAGTTCTTC.

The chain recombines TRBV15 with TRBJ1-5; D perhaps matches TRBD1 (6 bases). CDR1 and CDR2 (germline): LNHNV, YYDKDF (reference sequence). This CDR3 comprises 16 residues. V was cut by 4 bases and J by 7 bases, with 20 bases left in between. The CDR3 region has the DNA TGTGCCACCAGCAATAAGGAGCAGGGGCGCGGACAGCCCCAGCATTTT. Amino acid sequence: CATSNKEQGRGQPQHF.

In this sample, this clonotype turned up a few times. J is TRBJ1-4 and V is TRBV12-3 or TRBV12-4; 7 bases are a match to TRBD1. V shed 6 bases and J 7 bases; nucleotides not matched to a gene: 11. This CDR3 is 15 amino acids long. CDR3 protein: CASSHLQGGGEKLFF. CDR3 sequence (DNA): TGTGCCAGCAGCCACCTCCAGGGGGGGGGTGAAAAACTGTTTTTT.

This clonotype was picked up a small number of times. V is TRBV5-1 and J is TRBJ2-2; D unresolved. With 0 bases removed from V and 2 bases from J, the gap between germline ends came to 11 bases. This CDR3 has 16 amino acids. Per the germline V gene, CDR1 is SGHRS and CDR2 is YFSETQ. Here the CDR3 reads CASSLGATSNTGELFF. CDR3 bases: TGCGCCAGCAGCTTGGGAGCGACAAGTAACACCGGGGAGCTGTTTTTT.

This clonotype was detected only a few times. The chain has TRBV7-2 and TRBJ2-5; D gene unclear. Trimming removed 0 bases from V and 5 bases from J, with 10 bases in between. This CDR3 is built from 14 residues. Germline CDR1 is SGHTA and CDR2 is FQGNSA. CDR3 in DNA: TGTGCCAGCAGCTTAGCGAAGTTTCCCGAGACCCAGTACTTC. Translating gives CASSLAKFPETQYF.

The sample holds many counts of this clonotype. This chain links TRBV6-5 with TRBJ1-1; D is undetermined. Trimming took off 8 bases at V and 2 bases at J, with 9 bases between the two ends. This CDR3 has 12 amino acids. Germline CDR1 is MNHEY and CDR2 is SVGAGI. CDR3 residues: CASQDPNTEAFF. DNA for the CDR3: TGTGCCAGCCAAGACCCCAACACTGAAGCTTTCTTT.

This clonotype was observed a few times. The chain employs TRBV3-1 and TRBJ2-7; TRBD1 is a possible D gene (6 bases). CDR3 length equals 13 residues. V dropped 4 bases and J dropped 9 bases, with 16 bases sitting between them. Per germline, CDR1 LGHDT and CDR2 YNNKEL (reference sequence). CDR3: CASSLTPTGRQYV. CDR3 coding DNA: TGTGCCAGCAGCCTAACCCCGACAGGACGGCAGTACGTC.

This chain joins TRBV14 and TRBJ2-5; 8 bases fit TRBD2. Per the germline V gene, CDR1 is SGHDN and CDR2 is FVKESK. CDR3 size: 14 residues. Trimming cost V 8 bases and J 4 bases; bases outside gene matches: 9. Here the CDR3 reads CASGRGGLGETQYF. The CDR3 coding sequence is TGTGCCAGCGGACGGGGGGGCTTGGGAGAGACCCAGTACTTC.

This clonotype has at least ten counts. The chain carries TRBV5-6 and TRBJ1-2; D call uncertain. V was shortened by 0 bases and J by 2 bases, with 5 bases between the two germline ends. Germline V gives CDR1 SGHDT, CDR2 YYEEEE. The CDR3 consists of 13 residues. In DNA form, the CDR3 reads TGTGCCAGCAGCTTGGAGGTAAACTATGGCTACACCTTC. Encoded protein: CASSLEVNYGYTF. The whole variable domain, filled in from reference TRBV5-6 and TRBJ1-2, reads DAGVTQSPTHLIKTRGQQVTLRCSPKSGHDTVSWYQQALGQGPQFIFQYYEEEERQRGNFPDRFSGHQFPNYSSELNVNALLLGDSALYLCASSLEVNYGYTFGSGTRLTVV.

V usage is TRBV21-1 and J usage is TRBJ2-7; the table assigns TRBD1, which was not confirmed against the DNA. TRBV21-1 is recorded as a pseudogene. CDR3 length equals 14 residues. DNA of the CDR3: TGTGCCAGTCGGCGGGACATCGAACACTACGAGCAGTACTTC. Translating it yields CASRRDIEHYEQYF.